One sample yielded the 19 T cell receptor beta chains listed below, sequenced in a study of blood T cell repertoires in COVID-19. The method was immunoSEQ multiplex PCR; TCRdb's version includes in-frame clones alone and lacks a portion of them. The table has hundreds of thousands of clones, 70% to 90% seen once; the top ten hold 6%. Input material: PBMCs or T cells enriched from blood (not recorded which). These receptor sequences come from a woman aged 40 to 50 who had recovered from COVID-19.

This sequence joins TRBV5-8 and TRBJ1-2; D gene unclear. Germline values: CDR1 SGHTS, CDR2 YDEGEE. The germline V and J ends were trimmed by 0 bases and 4 bases, with 13 bases remaining between them. CDR3 size: 15 residues. CDR3 region: CASSLAGGFVYGYTF. The CDR3 nucleotides are TGTGCCAGCAGCTTGGCTGGCGGGTTTGTCTATGGCTACACCTTC.

The rearrangement links TRBV27 to TRBJ1-2; D remains ambiguous. V lost 4 bases and J lost 2, with 17 bases in between. The CDR3 covers 16 residues. Germline values: CDR1 MNHEY, CDR2 SMNVEV (reference sequence). In DNA form, the CDR3 reads TGTGCCAGCAGTTCCCTCGGGGAGGCGACCAACTATGGCTACACCTTC. Protein product: CASSSLGEATNYGYTF.

This clone occurred once. The chain is built from TRBV7-2 and TRBJ2-3, with TRBD1 matching 10 bases. The CDR3 length is 16 residues. J gave up 3 bases and V 6 bases, and 9 bases lay outside the gene matches. CDR1 and CDR2 from the germline V gene are SGHTA and FQGNSA. The CDR3 loop is CASRSGTGAGTDTQYF. The CDR3 DNA reads TGTGCCAGCAGGTCGGGGACAGGGGCCGGAACAGATACGCAGTATTTT.

This chain links TRBV11-2 with TRBJ2-7, with TRBD2 matching 12 bases. The CDR3 is 15 amino acids. V gave up 6 bases and J gave up 2 bases; unmatched junction bases: 5. CDR1 SGHAT and CDR2 FQNNGV come from the germline V gene. The CDR3: CASSLGTSGPYEQYF. Written as DNA, the CDR3 is TGTGCCAGCAGTCTCGGGACTAGCGGGCCCTACGAGCAGTACTTC.

In nucleotides, the CDR3 is TGTGCCAGCAGCCTTCTGGGGGGTGAGCAGTTCTTC. Amino acid sequence: CASSLLGGEQFF. This rearrangement joins TRBV7-2 to TRBJ2-1; TRBD2 might be the D (6 bases). CDR1 and CDR2 from the germline V gene are SGHTA and FQGNSA. The V end lost 5 bases, the J end lost 9 bases, and 11 bases lay between the germline ends. The CDR3 covers 12 residues.

CDR3 amino acids: CAISETSGKEAQYF. The CDR3 nucleotides are TGTGCCATCAGTGAAACTAGCGGGAAAGAGGCGCAGTATTTT. The chain combines TRBV10-3 with TRBJ2-3; 10 bases line up with TRBD2. The CDR3 is made up of 14 amino acids. Trimming took 3 bases from V and 10 from J; bases not matched to a gene: 7. Per germline, CDR1 ENHRY and CDR2 SYGVKD.

This rearrangement joins TRBV7-2 to TRBJ2-2; 7 bases fit TRBD2. The CDR3 has 18 residues. The germline V gene has CDR1 SGHTA and CDR2 FQGNSA. V lost 5 bases, J lost 0 bases, and 12 bases stayed unmatched. The CDR3 bases are TGTGCCAGCAGCCTAGGCCCCCGGGCGGGAGCGAACACCGGGGAGCTGTTTTTT. This gives the protein CASSLGPRAGANTGELFF.

The V gene is TRBV6-5, the J gene TRBJ2-6, with 8 bases that match TRBD1. This CDR3 is 14 amino acids long. The V and J ends lost 9 bases and 0 bases, in that order; junction bases with no gene match: 1. Germline V gene lookup returns CDR1 MNHEY and CDR2 SVGAGI. In DNA form, the CDR3 reads TGTGCCAGTACAGGGGGCTCTGGGGCCAACGTCCTGACTTTC. This encodes CASTGGSGANVLTF.

V and J are TRBV27 and TRBJ2-6; 8 nucleotides align to TRBD1. Germline V gives CDR1 MNHEY, CDR2 SMNVEV (reference sequence). The CDR3 loop spans 16 amino acids. V gave up 6 bases and J gave up 0 bases; unmatched junction bases: 4. The CDR3: CASRTGDSSGANVLTF. CDR3 DNA sequence: TGTGCCAGCAGGACAGGGGATAGCTCTGGGGCCAACGTCCTGACTTTC.

A few counts support this clone. The chain is built from TRBV15 and TRBJ2-1; D perhaps matches TRBD1 (5 bases). This CDR3 is built from 19 residues. Germline lookup yields CDR1 LNHNV and CDR2 YYDKDF (reference sequence). V was cut by 4 bases and J by 5 bases, with 27 bases left in between. CDR3 residues: CATSIDHLKERQGNNEQFF. CDR3 bases: TGTGCCACCAGCATAGACCACCTGAAAGAGAGGCAGGGCAACAATGAGCAGTTCTTC.

The chain has TRBV4-1 and TRBJ2-3; 14 nucleotides align to TRBD2. Germline V gives CDR1 MGHRA, CDR2 YSYEKL. V shed 2 bases and J 1 base; nucleotides not matched to a gene: 8. This CDR3 comprises 19 residues. The CDR3 reads CASSQQGLAGGGGTDTQYF. Written as DNA, the CDR3 is TGCGCCAGCAGCCAACAAGGACTAGCGGGAGGTGGAGGCACAGATACGCAGTATTTT.

This clone has just a few counts. V gene TRBV7-8 combines with J gene TRBJ2-7; 7 bases agree with TRBD2. Germline V lookup: CDR1 SGHVS, CDR2 FQNEAQ. The CDR3 totals 15 residues. V was clipped by 1 base and J by 2 bases; unmatched bases: 5. The CDR3 loop reads CASSLGRTSTYEQYF. The CDR3 region has the DNA TGTGCCAGCAGCTTAGGGAGGACTAGTACCTACGAGCAGTACTTC.

The genes are TRBV27 and TRBJ1-1; 8 bases fit TRBD1. CDR1 is MNHEY and CDR2 is SMNVEV in the germline V gene (reference sequence). CDR3 size: 15 residues. V lost 5 bases and J lost 5; bases outside the gene matches: 10. The chain's CDR3 is CASSPNRGVKTEAFF. The CDR3 DNA reads TGTGCCAGCAGTCCGAACAGGGGGGTTAAGACTGAAGCTTTCTTT.

The CDR3 here is CASSPTGTENTIYF. As DNA, the CDR3 is TGTGCCAGCTCACCGACAGGGACCGAAAACACCATATATTTT. The chain combines TRBV18 with TRBJ1-3, with 7 bases matching TRBD1. V shed 3 bases, J shed 6 bases, and the junction held 5 bases outside the gene matches. The CDR3 has 14 residues. In germline, CDR1 is KGHSH, CDR2 LQKENI.

This clone has only one observation. The rearrangement links TRBV2 to TRBJ1-2; TRBD1 matches at 9 bases. The CDR3 has 14 amino acids. The germline CDR1 and CDR2 sequences are SNHLY and FYNNEI. Germline trimming cut 7 bases from V and 7 bases from J; bases unmatched to any gene: 10. DNA for the CDR3: TGTGCCAGCACCTTAACAGGGGGCCGGCGTGGCTACACCTTC. It is translated as CASTLTGGRRGYTF.

V is TRBV13 and J is TRBJ1-4, with no clear D. Trimming pared 0 bases from V and 4 bases from J, leaving 6 bases between. CDR3 length: 14 amino acids. CDR1 is PRHDT and CDR2 is FYEKMQ in the germline V gene (reference sequence). CDR3 bases: TGTGCCAGCAGCTTAGGTCGGAGTAATGAAAAACTGTTTTTT. Translation: CASSLGRSNEKLFF. Based on the CDR3 plus reference TRBV13 and TRBJ1-4, the full variable domain is AAGVIQSPRHLIKEKRETATLKCYPIPRHDTVYWYQQGPGQDPQFLISFYEKMQSDKGSIPDRFSAQQFSDYHSELNMSSLELGDSALYFCASSLGRSNEKLFFGSGTQLSVL.

The chain recombines TRBV29-1 with TRBJ2-5, with D perhaps matching TRBD2 (6 bases). Germline V gives CDR1 SQVTM, CDR2 ANQGSEA. This CDR3 has 11 amino acids. The germline V and J ends were trimmed by 4 bases and 6 bases, with 9 bases remaining between them. The CDR3 DNA reads as TGCAGCGTTGGGGGCGGGAAGACCCAGTACTTC. Residues: CSVGGGKTQYF. The variable domain in full, completed from reference TRBV29-1 and TRBJ2-5, reads SAVISQKPSRDICQRGTSLTIQCQVDSQVTMMFWYRQQPGQSLTLIATANQGSEATYESGFVIDKFPISRPNLTFSTLTVSNMSPEDSSIYLCSVGGGKTQYFGPGTRLLVL.

This clone was detected only once. The V and J genes are TRBV9 and TRBJ1-5, with TRBD1 matching 7 bases. Germline loops: CDR1 SGDLS, CDR2 YYNGEE. Trimming at V came to 3 bases and at J to 5 bases, leaving 5 bases not matched to a gene. This CDR3 has 14 residues. CDR3 DNA: TGTGCCAGCAGCGGAGGGGGCGCGGATCAGCCCCAGCATTTT. Protein product: CASSGGGADQPQHF. Variable domain in full (rest from reference TRBV9 and TRBJ1-5): DSGVTQTPKHLITATGQRVTLRCSPRSGDLSVYWYQQSLDQGLQFLIQYYNGEERAKGNILERFSAQQFPDLHSELNLSSLELGDSALYFCASSGGGADQPQHFGDGTRLSIL.

This chain links TRBV21-1 with TRBJ2-2; TRBD2 reflects the table's D call only, with no check against the DNA. TRBV21-1 is marked as a pseudogene. The CDR3 consists of 15 residues. CDR3 coding DNA: TGTGCCAGCAGCACCCAGCGGGAGTGCACCGGGGAGCTGTTTTTT. As protein: CASSTQRECTGELFF.